Presented here are 19 T cell receptor beta chains from one specimen sequenced in a study of CD8 T cells in Susac syndrome. An input of roughly 0.5 to 1 ug of RNA was subjected to reverse transcription using random hexamers. TCRdb ran MiXCR on the immunoSEQ multiplex PCR reads and lists one entry per CDR3 protein. The profile shows 150,000 to 200,000 distinct CDR3 sequences, about 95% of them singletons. Sequencing used CD4+ T cells from PBMCs. The source is a human donor in good health.

V usage is TRBV7-3 and J usage is TRBJ2-3; possibly TRBD2 for D (6 bases). This CDR3 contains 16 residues. Germline CDR1 and CDR2: SGHTA and FQGTGA. Trimming took off 4 bases at V and 0 bases at J, with 14 bases between the two ends. This chain's CDR3 is CASSSNLAGSTDTQYF. As DNA, the CDR3 is TGTGCCAGCAGCTCGAACTTGGCGGGAAGCACAGATACGCAGTATTTT.

This clonotype has only one observation. V usage is TRBV29-1 and J usage is TRBJ2-1; D uncertain. Germline V gene lookup returns CDR1 SQVTM and CDR2 ANQGSEA. V gave up 5 bases and J gave up 8 bases, with 13 bases separating them. The CDR3 is 12 amino acids. The CDR3 here is CSVSAQIDEQFF. In DNA form, the CDR3 reads TGCAGCGTTTCGGCGCAGATCGATGAGCAGTTCTTC.

The chain joins TRBV29-1 to TRBJ1-1, with D maybe TRBD1 (6 bases). CDR1 is SQVTM, CDR2 ANQGSEA, per germline. The CDR3 is 12 amino acids. V gave up 2 bases and J gave up 7 bases, with 11 bases separating them. In DNA, the CDR3 is TGCAGCGTTGAAAGGGGGGGTTATGAAGCTTTCTTT. Protein: CSVERGGYEAFF.

This chain links TRBV19 with TRBJ2-1; no clear D. The CDR3 is made up of 11 amino acids. Germline lookup yields CDR1 LNHDA and CDR2 SQIVND (reference sequence). The DNA of the CDR3 is TGTGCTACTAAGGGCGGCAGGGAGCAGTTCTTC. This gives the protein CATKGGREQFF.

The CDR3 reads CASSPLTGDTGELFF. The CDR3, as DNA: TGCGCCAGCAGTCCGCTGACAGGCGACACCGGGGAGCTGTTTTTT. The genes are TRBV23-1 and TRBJ2-2; weak D call: TRBD1 (6 bases). TRBV23-1 is recorded as an ORF, its role being uncertain. The CDR3 sequence is 15 residues long. Trimming removed 4 bases from V and 3 bases from J, with 12 bases in between.

The chain is built from TRBV3-1 and TRBJ2-5, with 12 bases that match TRBD2. After removal of 4 bases from V and 1 base from J, the junction contained 1 base not matched to a gene. This CDR3 is built from 15 residues. The germline CDR1 and CDR2 sequences are LGHDT and YNNKEL (reference sequence). The CDR3 nucleotides read TGTGCCAGCAGCCGGACTAGCGGGACCCAAGAGACCCAGTACTTC. Protein sequence: CASSRTSGTQETQYF.

The J gene is TRBJ2-5, the V gene TRBV28; weak D call: TRBD1 (5 bases). Germline V gene lookup returns CDR1 MDHEN and CDR2 SYDVKM. There are 15 residues in the CDR3. Trimming cost V 1 base and J 4 bases, with 13 bases left between them. CDR3 in amino acids: CASSLSPRAGETQYF. The CDR3 DNA reads TGTGCCAGCAGTTTATCCCCCAGGGCTGGAGAGACCCAGTACTTC.

This chain joins TRBV7-2 and TRBJ1-2; no clear D. Germline V gene sequence: CDR1 SGHTA, CDR2 FQGNSA. The CDR3 loop spans 13 amino acids. The V end lost 3 bases, the J end lost 7 bases, and 12 bases lay between the germline ends. The CDR3 nucleotides are TGTGCCAGCAGCTTCCAGGAAGAAGGTGGCTACACCTTC. Its protein is CASSFQEEGGYTF.

The V and J genes are TRBV15 and TRBJ2-1; D gene ambiguous. This CDR3 contains 14 residues. Trimming stripped 3 bases from V and 3 bases from J, with 9 bases between. Germline CDR1 LNHNV, CDR2 YYDKDF (reference sequence). CDR3 residues: CATSRSTFYNEQFF. CDR3 DNA sequence: TGTGCCACCAGCAGGTCCACTTTCTACAATGAGCAGTTCTTC. Full variable domain (missing parts from reference TRBV15 and TRBJ2-1): DAMVIQNPRYQVTQFGKPVTLSCSQTLNHNVMYWYQQKSSQAPKLLFHYYDKDFNNEADTPDNFQSRRPNTSFCFLDIRSPGLGDTAMYLCATSRSTFYNEQFFGPGTRLTVL.

This chain links TRBV30 with TRBJ2-1; a weak D match, TRBD2 (5 bases). The CDR3 runs 14 residues. Germline V CDR1 and CDR2: GTSNPN, SVGIG (reference sequence). Trimming left V 7 bases short and J 0 bases short, with 13 bases between. The CDR3 sequence: CAYTIGSSYNEQFF. The CDR3 DNA reads as TGTGCCTACACGATAGGGAGCTCCTACAATGAGCAGTTCTTC.

The genes are TRBV4-3 and TRBJ2-1; TRBD2 matches 11 bases. This CDR3 region has 14 residues. CDR1 and CDR2 (germline): LGHNA, YSLEER. V lost 3 bases, J lost 9 bases, and 4 bases stayed unmatched. The DNA of the CDR3 is TGCGCCAGCAGCCACCTCCTAGCGGGAGGTGAGCAGTTCTTC. Its translation is CASSHLLAGGEQFF.

The chain employs TRBV27 and TRBJ2-5; 13 bases line up with TRBD2. V dropped 6 bases and J dropped 2; count of bases not matched to a gene: 3. The length of the CDR3 is 15 residues. In germline, CDR1 is MNHEY, CDR2 SMNVEV (reference sequence). The CDR3 reads CASSRTSGRQETQYF. For the CDR3, the DNA is TGTGCCAGCAGCCGGACTAGCGGGAGACAAGAGACCCAGTACTTC.

The gene calls are TRBV5-4 and TRBJ2-1; TRBD1 is a possible D gene (5 bases). CDR3 size: 15 residues. V lost 1 base to trimming and J lost 9 bases, with 17 bases between them. Germline values: CDR1 SGHNT, CDR2 YYREEE (reference sequence). The CDR3 region is CASSLTPGLRSEQFF. For the CDR3, the DNA is TGTGCCAGCAGCTTGACCCCAGGGTTAAGGAGTGAGCAGTTCTTC.

This rearrangement joins TRBV30 to TRBJ1-1; no clear D. Trimming took 4 bases from V and 2 from J, leaving 11 bases between them. This CDR3 spans 13 amino acids. CDR1 and CDR2 (germline): GTSNPN, SVGIG (reference sequence). The CDR3 DNA is TGTGCCTGGAATGTAGCCCTAAACACTGAAGCTTTCTTT. Translating it yields CAWNVALNTEAFF.

This clonotype has just one count. V gene TRBV30 combines with J gene TRBJ1-1; D is unclear. Trimming removed 3 bases at V and 0 bases at J, with 8 bases between. This CDR3 has 13 residues. The germline CDR1 and CDR2 sequences are GTSNPN and SVGIG (reference sequence). DNA for the CDR3: TGTGCCTGGAGACCGGGGATGAACACTGAAGCTTTCTTT. Its protein is CAWRPGMNTEAFF.

V gene TRBV5-6 combines with J gene TRBJ2-7; D may match TRBD1 or TRBD2 (6 bases each). CDR1 and CDR2 (germline): SGHDT, YYEEEE. V was trimmed by 2 bases and J by 1 base, leaving 10 bases between them. The CDR3 consists of 14 residues. DNA for the CDR3: TGTGCCAGCAGCTTCGGGGGCCCGTCCTACGAGCAGTACTTC. Protein: CASSFGGPSYEQYF.

This chain connects TRBV13 to TRBJ2-2, with D possibly being TRBD1 or TRBD2 (5 bases each). CDR1 is PRHDT, CDR2 FYEKMQ, per germline (reference sequence). There are 18 residues in the CDR3. V lost 5 bases and J 1 base, leaving 20 bases between the germline ends. The CDR3: CASSLLIEWGRNTGELFF. The CDR3 bases are TGTGCCAGCAGCCTCCTGATAGAGTGGGGGAGGAACACCGGGGAGCTGTTTTTT.

V gene TRBV24-1 combines with J gene TRBJ2-3; 7 nucleotides agree with TRBD2. Germline V gene sequence: CDR1 KGHDR, CDR2 SFDVKD. This CDR3 has 16 amino acids. V lost 0 bases and J lost 1; bases outside the gene matches: 3. The CDR3 reads CATSDLGGRGTDTQYF. CDR3 nucleotide sequence: TGTGCCACCAGTGATTTGGGCGGGAGAGGCACAGATACGCAGTATTTT.

V gene TRBV30 combines with J gene TRBJ1-5, with D possibly matching TRBD1 (5 bases). The CDR3 runs to 15 residues. Per germline, CDR1 GTSNPN and CDR2 SVGIG (reference sequence). V lost 2 bases to trimming and J lost 1 base, with 12 bases between them. CDR3 region: CAWSLTGGSNQPQHF. CDR3 DNA sequence: TGTGCCTGGAGTTTAACCGGGGGGAGCAATCAGCCCCAGCATTTT.